This is a list of T cell receptor beta chains from one sample in a study of T cell changes during pregnancy in multiple sclerosis. The assay was immunoSEQ multiplex PCR, and TCRdb's table has in-frame clones only and misses some. The sample lists approximately 35,000 clones, roughly nine tenths occurring once. This specimen was CD4+ T cells from peripheral blood mononuclear cells, taken after pregnancy. These receptors originate from a female donor in good health, enrolled as a control in a pregnancy study. Each CDR3 is given with its conserved first and last residue. A D gene is named only where the DNA matches it firmly.

D gene: TRBD1
V gene: TRBV6-1
CDR3 protein: CASSERQGNSPLHF

D gene: NA
V gene: TRBV28
CDR3 protein: CASSSGGDRVRKQYF

D gene: TRBD2
V gene: TRBV9
CDR3 protein: CASSVGAGGPHTDTQYF

D gene: NA
V gene: TRBV5-1
CDR3 protein: CASSLIGGVTEAFF

D gene: NA
V gene: TRBV2
CDR3 protein: CASRGTDSSYNEQFF

D gene: NA
V gene: TRBV7-2
CDR3 protein: CASSFGGSPYEQYF

D gene: TRBD2
V gene: TRBV7-2
CDR3 protein: CASSLGVGAGGLPIEQYF

D gene: TRBD1
V gene: TRBV6-5
CDR3 protein: CASSYQGAYGYTF

D gene: NA
V gene: TRBV5-6
CDR3 protein: CASSLAVGVVREQYF

D gene: NA
V gene: TRBV9
CDR3 protein: CASSVADRGNTEAFF